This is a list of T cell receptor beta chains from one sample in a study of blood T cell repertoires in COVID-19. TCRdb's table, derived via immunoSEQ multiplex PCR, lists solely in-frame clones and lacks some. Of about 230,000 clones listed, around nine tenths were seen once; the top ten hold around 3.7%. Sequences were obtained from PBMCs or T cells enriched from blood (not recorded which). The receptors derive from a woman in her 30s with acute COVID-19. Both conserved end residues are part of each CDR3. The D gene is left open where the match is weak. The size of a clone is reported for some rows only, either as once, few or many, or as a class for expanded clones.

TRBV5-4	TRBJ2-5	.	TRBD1	CASSRTGNFGETQYF	TGTGCCAGCAGCCGGACAGGGAATTTCGGAGAGACCCAGTACTTC
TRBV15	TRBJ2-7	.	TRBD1	CATSRGTGVSYEQYF	TGTGCCACCAGCAGAGGGACAGGGGTCTCCTACGAGCAGTACTTC
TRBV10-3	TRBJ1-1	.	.	CAISETGWDRAEAFF	TGTGCCATCAGTGAGACAGGTTGGGATCGGGCTGAAGCTTTCTTT
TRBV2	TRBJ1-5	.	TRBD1	CASSADRVYQPQHF	TGTGCCAGCAGTGCGGACAGGGTTTATCAGCCCCAGCATTTT
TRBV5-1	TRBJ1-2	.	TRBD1	CASSRTSTGAGYTF	TGCGCCAGCAGCCGAACATCGACAGGGGCGGGCTACACCTTC
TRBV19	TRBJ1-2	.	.	CASSTRDFYNGYTF	TGTGCCAGTAGTACCCGGGACTTTTATAACGGCTACACCTTC
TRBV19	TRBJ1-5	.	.	CASTIASGREQPQHF	TGTGCCAGTACCATAGCCTCGGGAAGAGAGCAGCCCCAGCATTTT
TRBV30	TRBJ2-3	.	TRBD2	CAWTLLAGITDTQYF	TGTGCCTGGACCTTACTAGCGGGGATCACAGATACGCAGTATTTT
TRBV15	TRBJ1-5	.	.	CATSPGGGQPQHF	TGTGCCACCAGCCCCGGGGGGGGTCAGCCCCAGCATTTT
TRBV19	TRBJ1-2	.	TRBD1	CASSPTGKIGVSDYGYTF	TGTGCCAGTAGCCCGACAGGGAAAATCGGAGTATCAGACTATGGCTACACCTTC
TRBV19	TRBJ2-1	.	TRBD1	CASRTGTGYGEQFF	TGTGCCAGTAGAACCGGGACAGGGTATGGGGAGCAGTTCTTC
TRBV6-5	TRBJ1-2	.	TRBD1	CASSPGQGEGYGYTF	TGTGCCAGCAGCCCCGGACAGGGGGAGGGCTATGGCTACACCTTC
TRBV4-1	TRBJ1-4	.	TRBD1	CASSRGQGQGEKLFF	TGCGCCAGCAGCCGAGGACAGGGACAGGGAGAAAAACTGTTTTTT
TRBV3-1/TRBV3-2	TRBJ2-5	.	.	CASSPTAGAETQYF	TGTGCCAGCAGCCCCACAGCAGGCGCAGAGACCCAGTACTTC
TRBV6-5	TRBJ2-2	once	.	CASSYSYGGELFF	TGTGCCAGCAGTTACTCCTATGGCGGGGAGCTGTTTTTT
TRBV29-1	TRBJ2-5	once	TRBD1	CSVEGRWDRGSGETQYF	TGCAGCGTTGAAGGTCGCTGGGACAGGGGTTCAGGAGAGACCCAGTACTTC
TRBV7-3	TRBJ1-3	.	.	CASSLMAGSGNTIYF	TGTGCCAGCAGCTTAATGGCTGGCTCTGGAAACACCATATATTTT
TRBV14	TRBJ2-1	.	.	CASSHTLGQGRDEQFF	TGTGCCAGCAGCCATACTCTCGGGCAGGGGCGCGATGAGCAGTTCTTC
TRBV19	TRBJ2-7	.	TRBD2	CASSIGGGPSYEQYF	TGTGCCAGTAGTATAGGGGGGGGACCCTCCTACGAGCAGTACTTC
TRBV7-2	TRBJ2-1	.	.	CASSLVGAHNEQFF	TGTGCCAGCAGCTTAGTGGGGGCGCACAATGAGCAGTTCTTC
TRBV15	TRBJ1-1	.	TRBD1	CATSRGGTGYLNTEAFF	TGTGCCACCAGCAGAGGGGGGACAGGGTATTTGAACACTGAAGCTTTCTTT
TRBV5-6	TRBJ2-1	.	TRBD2	CASSSTGTSVREQFF	TGTGCCAGCAGCTCCACCGGGACTAGCGTTAGGGAGCAGTTCTTC
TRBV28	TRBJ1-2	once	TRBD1	CASSPTQGARGYTF	TGTGCCAGCAGTCCAACCCAGGGGGCGAGGGGCTACACCTTC
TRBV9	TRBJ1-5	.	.	CASSVDDIWPNQPQHF	TGTGCCAGCAGCGTAGATGACATTTGGCCAAATCAGCCCCAGCATTTT
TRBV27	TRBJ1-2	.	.	CASSPQLKRGYTF	TGTGCCAGCAGTCCGCAGTTAAAGCGGGGCTACACCTTC
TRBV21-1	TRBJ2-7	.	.	CASRLTGAGEQYF	TGTGCCAGCAGATTAACAGGGGCTGGGGAGCAGTACTTC
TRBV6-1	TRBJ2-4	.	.	CASSDLLGHPIAKNIQYF	TGTGCCAGCAGTGATCTCCTGGGACATCCCATAGCCAAAAACATTCAGTACTTC
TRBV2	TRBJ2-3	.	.	CARHKTGTFTDTQYF	TGTGCCAGACACAAGACCGGGACTTTCACAGATACGCAGTATTTT
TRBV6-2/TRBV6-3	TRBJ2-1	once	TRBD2	CASSLLAGGKNEQFF	TGTGCCAGCAGTTTGTTAGCGGGGGGAAAAAATGAGCAGTTCTTC
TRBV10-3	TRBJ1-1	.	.	CAISETGPLVNTEAFF	TGTGCCATCAGTGAAACAGGTCCCCTTGTGAACACTGAAGCTTTCTTT
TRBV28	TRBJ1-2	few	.	CASSLPGENYGYTF	TGTGCCAGCAGTTTACCAGGGGAAAACTATGGCTACACCTTC
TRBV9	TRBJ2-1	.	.	CASSVDGTRAVDNEQFF	TGTGCCAGCAGCGTAGATGGCACTAGAGCGGTTGACAATGAGCAGTTCTTC
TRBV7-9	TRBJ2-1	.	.	CASSSPPRAGTLYNEQFF	TGTGCCAGCAGCTCTCCTCCCCGGGCGGGGACTCTCTACAATGAGCAGTTCTTC
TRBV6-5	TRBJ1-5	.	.	CASRFAGNRQPQHF	TGTGCCAGCAGATTCGCAGGGAACAGGCAGCCCCAGCATTTT
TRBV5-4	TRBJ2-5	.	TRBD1	CASSQDRVETQYF	TGTGCCAGCAGCCAAGACAGGGTTGAGACCCAGTACTTC